Listed below are T cell receptor beta chains from one sample, sequenced in a study of T cell responses to AZD1222 COVID-19 vaccine. The assay was immunoSEQ multiplex PCR, and TCRdb's table has in-frame clones only and misses some. This sample carries 250,000 to 300,000 clones, 90% to 95% of them seen once, and the ten largest clones take 0.5% to 0.65%. The specimen was peripheral blood, collected 28 days after the second AZD1222 dose. These receptor sequences come from an adult who received the AZD1222 COVID-19 vaccine. CDR3s include the opening cysteine and the closing phenylalanine or tryptophan. A D gene is named only where the DNA matches it firmly. Size is omitted from some rows. Given values are once, few, many or a class for expanded clones.

abundance: -
d_gene: TRBD1
j_gene: TRBJ1-4
v_gene: TRBV28
CDR3nt: TGTGCCAGCAGGATGACAGGGGTTGGAAAACTGTTTTTT
CDR3aa: CASRMTGVGKLFF

abundance: -
d_gene: -
j_gene: TRBJ2-1
v_gene: TRBV19
CDR3nt: TGTGCCAGTAGCCGACAGTCTAATGAGCAGTTCTTC
CDR3aa: CASSRQSNEQFF

abundance: few
d_gene: TRBD1
j_gene: TRBJ2-7
v_gene: TRBV28
CDR3nt: TGTGCCAGCTCCTTACAGGGGTTTCCCTACGAGCAGTACTTC
CDR3aa: CASSLQGFPYEQYF

abundance: -
d_gene: -
j_gene: TRBJ2-1
v_gene: TRBV4-1
CDR3nt: TGCGCCAGCAGCCAGGGCTCGGGCTTCAATGAGCAGTTCTTC
CDR3aa: CASSQGSGFNEQFF

abundance: -
d_gene: TRBD1
j_gene: TRBJ1-6
v_gene: TRBV7-8
CDR3nt: TGTGCCAGCAGCTCCACCTGGACAGGGAATAATTCACCCCTCCACTTT
CDR3aa: CASSSTWTGNNSPLHF

abundance: once
d_gene: -
j_gene: TRBJ2-7
v_gene: TRBV6-5
CDR3nt: TGTGCCAGCAGCCCACAGGGGGGGCACGAGCAGTACTTC
CDR3aa: CASSPQGGHEQYF

abundance: -
d_gene: -
j_gene: TRBJ2-7
v_gene: TRBV11-1
CDR3nt: TGTGCCAGCAGCTTCCGGGGCAGGGCCTACGAGCAGTACTTC
CDR3aa: CASSFRGRAYEQYF

abundance: -
d_gene: -
j_gene: TRBJ2-1
v_gene: TRBV5-4
CDR3nt: TGTGCCAGCAGATTGGAAGGAGCCTCGAATGAGCAGTTCTTC
CDR3aa: CASRLEGASNEQFF

abundance: -
d_gene: -
j_gene: TRBJ1-2
v_gene: TRBV12-3/TRBV12-4
CDR3nt: TGTGCCAGCAGTGGCGGGACGGTGGACGGCTACACCTTC
CDR3aa: CASSGGTVDGYTF

abundance: -
d_gene: -
j_gene: TRBJ2-2
v_gene: TRBV24-1
CDR3nt: TGTGCCACCAGTGATTTGGGTGCATGGGGGGCAACCGGGGAGCTGTTTTTT
CDR3aa: CATSDLGAWGATGELFF

abundance: -
d_gene: TRBD1
j_gene: TRBJ1-5
v_gene: TRBV27
CDR3nt: TGTGCCAGCGGGGGGACAGGTAATCAGCCCCAGCATTTT
CDR3aa: CASGGTGNQPQHF

abundance: -
d_gene: -
j_gene: TRBJ2-1
v_gene: TRBV28
CDR3nt: TGTGCCAGCAGTTTATCCGGGGGTGAGCAGTTCTTC
CDR3aa: CASSLSGGEQFF

abundance: -
d_gene: TRBD1
j_gene: TRBJ2-7
v_gene: TRBV30
CDR3nt: TGTGCCTACAACATAAGGGGGCTCTACTACGAGCAGTACTTC
CDR3aa: CAYNIRGLYYEQYF

abundance: -
d_gene: -
j_gene: TRBJ2-7
v_gene: TRBV9
CDR3nt: TGTGCCAGCAGCCCAGGGGAGGGAGTTACGCACGAGCAGTACTTC
CDR3aa: CASSPGEGVTHEQYF

abundance: -
d_gene: TRBD2
j_gene: TRBJ2-1
v_gene: TRBV24-1
CDR3nt: TGTGCCACCAGTGACCCCCTAGCGGGAGGCTCCTACAATGAGCAGTTCTTC
CDR3aa: CATSDPLAGGSYNEQFF

abundance: once
d_gene: -
j_gene: TRBJ2-5
v_gene: TRBV5-4
CDR3nt: TGTGCCAGCAGCTTCTCCAGCCACCAAGAGACCCAGTACTTC
CDR3aa: CASSFSSHQETQYF

abundance: few
d_gene: -
j_gene: TRBJ2-7
v_gene: TRBV9
CDR3nt: TGTGCCAGCAGCGTAGGGGCGGCACCCCACGGGCAGTACTTC
CDR3aa: CASSVGAAPHGQYF

abundance: -
d_gene: -
j_gene: TRBJ1-1
v_gene: TRBV18
CDR3nt: TGTGCCAGCTCTAGTTCGGGGGGAGAGAACACTGAAGCTTTCTTT
CDR3aa: CASSSSGGENTEAFF

abundance: -
d_gene: -
j_gene: TRBJ2-1
v_gene: TRBV4-1
CDR3nt: TGCGCCAGCAGCCGGGCGTCCTACAATGAGCAGTTCTTC
CDR3aa: CASSRASYNEQFF

abundance: -
d_gene: TRBD2
j_gene: TRBJ2-1
v_gene: TRBV24-1
CDR3nt: TGTGCCACCAGTGGATGGACTAGCGGGAGTGGAAGTGAGCAGTTCTTC
CDR3aa: CATSGWTSGSGSEQFF

abundance: -
d_gene: TRBD1
j_gene: TRBJ1-3
v_gene: TRBV2
CDR3nt: TGTGCCAGCAGCCCTTGGACAGGGGCTGGAAACACCATATATTTT
CDR3aa: CASSPWTGAGNTIYF

abundance: -
d_gene: TRBD1
j_gene: TRBJ2-6
v_gene: TRBV5-6
CDR3nt: TGTGCCAGCAGCCCACAGGGGGCTGGGGCCAACGTCCTGACTTTC
CDR3aa: CASSPQGAGANVLTF

abundance: few
d_gene: -
j_gene: TRBJ2-7
v_gene: TRBV4-2
CDR3nt: TGTGCCAGCAGCCAAGCGAGTGGGGCTAGAACCGAGCAGTACTTC
CDR3aa: CASSQASGARTEQYF

abundance: -
d_gene: -
j_gene: TRBJ1-5
v_gene: TRBV28
CDR3nt: TGTGCCAGCAAATTGGAGGGGCCCCAGCATTTT
CDR3aa: CASKLEGPQHF

abundance: once
d_gene: TRBD2
j_gene: TRBJ2-7
v_gene: TRBV5-4
CDR3nt: TGTGCCAGCAGTCTTCGGACTAGCGGGGTCTACGAGCAGTACTTC
CDR3aa: CASSLRTSGVYEQYF

abundance: -
d_gene: TRBD1
j_gene: TRBJ1-2
v_gene: TRBV5-1
CDR3nt: TGCGCCAGCAGCTATACCGGGACAGGGGTCGGCTACACCTTC
CDR3aa: CASSYTGTGVGYTF

abundance: -
d_gene: -
j_gene: TRBJ2-7
v_gene: TRBV7-9
CDR3nt: TGTGCCAGCAGCTTAGATCTGGGCAGGGTCGGGTCCTACGAGCAGTACTTC
CDR3aa: CASSLDLGRVGSYEQYF

abundance: -
d_gene: -
j_gene: TRBJ2-6
v_gene: TRBV6-1
CDR3nt: TGTGCCAGCAGTGACGCAGCCCACACCTCTGGGGCCAACGTCCTGACTTTC
CDR3aa: CASSDAAHTSGANVLTF

abundance: -
d_gene: TRBD1
j_gene: TRBJ2-5
v_gene: TRBV7-9
CDR3nt: TGTGCCAGCAGCTCGCGTACTTCCGGGACAGGGGGAGGCGAGACCCAGTACTTC
CDR3aa: CASSSRTSGTGGGETQYF

abundance: few
d_gene: TRBD2
j_gene: TRBJ2-7
v_gene: TRBV5-5
CDR3nt: TGTGCCAGCAGCTGGACTAGCGATTCCTACGAGCAGTACTTC
CDR3aa: CASSWTSDSYEQYF

abundance: -
d_gene: -
j_gene: TRBJ2-1
v_gene: TRBV24-1
CDR3nt: TGTGCCACCAGTGACCCGCAGAAGGGGGGCGACTACAATGAGCAGTTCTTC
CDR3aa: CATSDPQKGGDYNEQFF

abundance: -
d_gene: TRBD2
j_gene: TRBJ2-1
v_gene: TRBV3-1/TRBV3-2
CDR3nt: TGTGCCAGCAGCCAAGTTTCGGGTAGCGGGAGCTACAATGAGCAGTTCTTC
CDR3aa: CASSQVSGSGSYNEQFF

abundance: -
d_gene: TRBD1
j_gene: TRBJ1-2
v_gene: TRBV6-2/TRBV6-3
CDR3nt: TGTGCCAGCAGCTCCGACAGGGAAGATGACTATGGCTACACCTTC
CDR3aa: CASSSDREDDYGYTF

abundance: -
d_gene: TRBD2
j_gene: TRBJ2-2
v_gene: TRBV28
CDR3nt: TGTGCCAGCAGGGGCGCGGGGGGAACCGGGGAGCTGTTTTTT
CDR3aa: CASRGAGGTGELFF

abundance: -
d_gene: TRBD1
j_gene: TRBJ2-2
v_gene: TRBV5-4
CDR3nt: TGTGCCAGCAGTTCGGGACAGGAGAACACCGGGGAGCTGTTTTTT
CDR3aa: CASSSGQENTGELFF

abundance: -
d_gene: -
j_gene: TRBJ2-6
v_gene: TRBV9
CDR3nt: TGTGCCAGCAGCGTAGCTGAGGGTGGTGGGGCCAACGTCCTGACTTTC
CDR3aa: CASSVAEGGGANVLTF

abundance: -
d_gene: TRBD2
j_gene: TRBJ2-7
v_gene: TRBV5-8
CDR3nt: TGTGCCAGCAGCCCGGGGACTAGCGGGAGTAAAAGACACGAGCAGTACTTC
CDR3aa: CASSPGTSGSKRHEQYF

abundance: -
d_gene: -
j_gene: TRBJ2-7
v_gene: TRBV11-2
CDR3nt: TGTGCCAGCAGCTTAGCCGCACGGTACGAGCAGTACTTC
CDR3aa: CASSLAARYEQYF

abundance: few
d_gene: -
j_gene: TRBJ2-7
v_gene: TRBV3-1/TRBV3-2
CDR3nt: TGTGCCAGCAGCCAAGAGCGGGGTCGGGGCTCCTACGAGCAGTACTTC
CDR3aa: CASSQERGRGSYEQYF

abundance: -
d_gene: -
j_gene: TRBJ1-2
v_gene: TRBV11-2
CDR3nt: TGTGCCAGCAGCGGACGAGGGTTGGGCTATGGCTACACCTTC
CDR3aa: CASSGRGLGYGYTF

abundance: -
d_gene: TRBD2
j_gene: TRBJ2-3
v_gene: TRBV19
CDR3nt: TGTGCCAGTAGTACTCCTGGACTAGCGAGCGATACGCAGTATTTT
CDR3aa: CASSTPGLASDTQYF

abundance: -
d_gene: -
j_gene: TRBJ2-2
v_gene: TRBV2
CDR3nt: TGTGCCAGCTCGACTAGTTCCACCGGGGAGCTGTTTTTT
CDR3aa: CASSTSSTGELFF

abundance: -
d_gene: TRBD1
j_gene: TRBJ1-2
v_gene: TRBV7-9
CDR3nt: TGTGCCAGCAGCTTAGTGGGCAGGGGGGAAATCTTTTATGGCTACACCTTC
CDR3aa: CASSLVGRGEIFYGYTF

abundance: -
d_gene: -
j_gene: TRBJ1-4
v_gene: TRBV28
CDR3nt: TGTGCCAGCAGTTTGCGTGAAAAACTGTTTTTT
CDR3aa: CASSLREKLFF

abundance: once
d_gene: -
j_gene: TRBJ1-2
v_gene: TRBV10-3
CDR3nt: TGTGCCATCAGTGAGCTCGGAGGAGACTATGGCTACACCTTC
CDR3aa: CAISELGGDYGYTF

abundance: -
d_gene: -
j_gene: TRBJ1-1
v_gene: TRBV4-1
CDR3nt: TGCGCCAGCAGCCACCGCCAGGGGCGGCCCGCGAACACTGAAGCTTTCTTT
CDR3aa: CASSHRQGRPANTEAFF

abundance: few
d_gene: -
j_gene: TRBJ1-2
v_gene: TRBV7-2
CDR3nt: TGTGCCAGCAGCGCATACAGGAACGGGGCGCGCGGCTACACCTTC
CDR3aa: CASSAYRNGARGYTF